This entry describes one TCR beta chain. This sample is drawn from a study of blood T cell repertoires in COVID-19. Study in general: Sites in the United States, Italy and Spain provided acute and convalescent COVID-19 samples. PBMCs, B-cell-depleted T cells, or T cells provided the cDNA or gDNA that made up the material.

In the authors' methods: From reference gene primer amplification, estimates of nucleated cell counts were derived. Here immunoSEQ multiplex PCR was the method, and the copy in TCRdb shows in-frame clones only, minus some. For V, J and clone size, that table is used; D and trimming come from the DNA. The sample lists some 150,000 clones; 70% to 90% were seen once. Sequenced: peripheral blood. The clonotype originates from a woman between 50 and 59 years old with acute or convalescent COVID-19.

The CDR3 loop is CASSFPSSYEQYF. CDR3 DNA sequence: TGTGCCAGCAGTTTTCCCTCCTCCTACGAGCAGTACTTC. V and J are TRBV12-3 or TRBV12-4 and TRBJ2-7, with unresolved D. Trimming took 3 bases from V and 0 from J, leaving 6 bases between them. The CDR3 totals 13 residues.